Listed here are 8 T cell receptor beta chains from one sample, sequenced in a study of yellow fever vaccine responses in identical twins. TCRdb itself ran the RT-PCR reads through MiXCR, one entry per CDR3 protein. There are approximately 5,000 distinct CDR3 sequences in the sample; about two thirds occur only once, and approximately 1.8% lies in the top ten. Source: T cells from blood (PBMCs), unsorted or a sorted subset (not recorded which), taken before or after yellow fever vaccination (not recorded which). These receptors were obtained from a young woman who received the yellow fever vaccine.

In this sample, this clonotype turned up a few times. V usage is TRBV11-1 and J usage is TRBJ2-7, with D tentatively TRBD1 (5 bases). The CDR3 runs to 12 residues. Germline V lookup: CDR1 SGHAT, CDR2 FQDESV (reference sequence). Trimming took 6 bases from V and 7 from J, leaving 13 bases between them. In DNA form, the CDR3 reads TGTGCCAGCAGGGCAGGGTTTGGGGAGCAGTACTTC. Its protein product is CASRAGFGEQYF. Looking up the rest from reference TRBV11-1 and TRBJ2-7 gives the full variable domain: EAEVAQSPRYKITEKSQAVAFWCDPISGHATLYWYRQILGQGPELLVQFQDESVVDDSQLPKDRFSAERLKGVDSTLKIQPAELGDSAMYLCASRAGFGEQYFGPGTRLTVT.

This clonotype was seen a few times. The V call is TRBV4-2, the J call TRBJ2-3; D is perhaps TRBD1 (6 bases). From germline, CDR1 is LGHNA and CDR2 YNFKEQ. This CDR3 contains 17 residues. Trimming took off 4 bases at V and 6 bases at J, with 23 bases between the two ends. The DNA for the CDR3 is TGTGCCAGCAGCCTGAGGCCGGGACAAAGAAACCGTGATACGCAGTATTTT. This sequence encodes CASSLRPGQRNRDTQYF.

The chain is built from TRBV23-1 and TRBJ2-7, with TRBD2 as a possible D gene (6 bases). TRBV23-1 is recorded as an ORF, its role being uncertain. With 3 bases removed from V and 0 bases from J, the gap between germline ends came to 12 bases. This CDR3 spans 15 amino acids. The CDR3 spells CASSQERVNSYEQYF. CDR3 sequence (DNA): TGCGCCAGCAGTCAGGAGCGGGTGAACTCCTACGAGCAGTACTTC.

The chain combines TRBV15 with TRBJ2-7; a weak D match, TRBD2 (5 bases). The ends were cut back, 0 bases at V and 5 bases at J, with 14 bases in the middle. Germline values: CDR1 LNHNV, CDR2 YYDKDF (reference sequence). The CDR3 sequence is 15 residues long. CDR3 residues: CATSRDRTSFDEQYF. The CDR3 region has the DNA TGTGCCACCAGCAGAGATCGAACTAGTTTCGACGAGCAGTACTTC.

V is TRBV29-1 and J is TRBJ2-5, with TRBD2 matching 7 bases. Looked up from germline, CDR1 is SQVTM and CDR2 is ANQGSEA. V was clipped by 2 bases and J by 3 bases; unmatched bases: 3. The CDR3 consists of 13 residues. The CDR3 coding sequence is TGCAGCGTTGAACTAGCGGTCAAAGAGACCCAGTACTTC. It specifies CSVELAVKETQYF.

CDR3: CAGGTGLRGEQFF. Written as DNA, the CDR3 is TGTGCCGGGGGGACAGGGCTGCGCGGTGAGCAGTTCTTC. The gene calls are TRBV5-5 and TRBJ2-1, with TRBD1 identical over 9 bases. There are 13 residues in the CDR3. From germline, CDR1 is SGHKS and CDR2 YYEKEE (reference sequence). The trim removed 10 bases at V and 9 bases at J, leaving 11 bases unmatched. Drawing the rest from reference TRBV5-5 and TRBJ2-1, the complete variable domain is DAGVTQSPTHLIKTRGQQVTLRCSPISGHKSVSWYQQVLGQGPQFIFQYYEKEERGRGNFPDRFSARQFPNYSSELNVNALLLGDSALYLCAGGTGLRGEQFFGPGTRLTVL.

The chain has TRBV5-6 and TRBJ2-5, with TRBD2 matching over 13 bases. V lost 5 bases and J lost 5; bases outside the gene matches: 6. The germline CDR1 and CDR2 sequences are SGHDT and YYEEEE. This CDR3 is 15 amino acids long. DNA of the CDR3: TGTGCCAGCAGTCAAGGGACTAGCGGGACGGAGACCCAGTACTTC. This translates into CASSQGTSGTETQYF.

The DNA of the CDR3 is TGTGCCAGCAGGTGGGCGGCCCGGCTGGAGGACGAGCAGTACTTC. This codes for CASRWAARLEDEQYF. The gene calls are TRBV6-1 and TRBJ2-7, with D perhaps TRBD2 (5 bases). The CDR3 spans 15 residues. The V gene's germline CDR1 is MNHNS and CDR2 SASEGT. Trimming shortened V by 6 bases and J by 5 bases, and 20 bases separated the two germline ends.